This T cell receptor (beta chain) emerged from a study of T-cell memory formation after mild COVID-19. 5'RACE primed from the constant segment yielded TCR alpha and TCR beta cDNA libraries bearing sample barcodes and UMIs. TCRdb recomputed calls from the 5' RACE reads with MiXCR, one row per CDR3 protein. The data hold 530,000 or so distinct CDR3 sequences, with 17% observed a single time. The receptor was derived from an adult woman who had mild COVID-19 (a few samples of this study predate the infection). Cell type and time point are not known. Sequenced input: PBMCs or a T cell subset sorted from them (not recorded which).

This CDR3 is CASSVDGDDTEAFF. CDR3 nucleotide sequence: TGTGCCAGCAGCGTAGACGGGGACGACACTGAAGCTTTCTTT. The chain joins TRBV9 to TRBJ1-1, with D perhaps matching TRBD1 (5 bases). Germline lookup yields CDR1 SGDLS and CDR2 YYNGEE. CDR3 length equals 14 residues. The ends were cut back, 0 bases at V and 3 bases at J, with 9 bases in the middle.